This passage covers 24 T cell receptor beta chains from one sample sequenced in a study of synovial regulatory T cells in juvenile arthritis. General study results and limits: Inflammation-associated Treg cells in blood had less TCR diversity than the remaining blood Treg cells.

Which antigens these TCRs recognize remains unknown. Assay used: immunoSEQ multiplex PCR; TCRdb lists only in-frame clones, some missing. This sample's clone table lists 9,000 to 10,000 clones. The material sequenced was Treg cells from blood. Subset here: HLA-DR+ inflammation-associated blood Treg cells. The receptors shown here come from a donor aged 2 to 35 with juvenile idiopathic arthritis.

Here the CDR3 reads CAWNTANPEAFF. The V gene is TRBV30, the J gene TRBJ1-1. CDR3 size: 12 residues. There is no recorded DNA. Germline CDR1 reads GTSNPN; CDR2 reads SVGIG (reference sequence).

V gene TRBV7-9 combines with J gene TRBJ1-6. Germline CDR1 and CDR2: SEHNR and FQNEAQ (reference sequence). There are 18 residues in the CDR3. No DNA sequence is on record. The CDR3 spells CASSMNSRFEGARSPLHF.

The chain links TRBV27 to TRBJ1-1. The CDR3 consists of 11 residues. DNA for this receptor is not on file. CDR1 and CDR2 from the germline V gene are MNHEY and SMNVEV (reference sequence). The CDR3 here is CASRVGTEAFF.

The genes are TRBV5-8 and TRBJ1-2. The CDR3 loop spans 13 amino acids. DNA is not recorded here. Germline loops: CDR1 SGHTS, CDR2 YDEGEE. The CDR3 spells CASREGGVYGYTF.

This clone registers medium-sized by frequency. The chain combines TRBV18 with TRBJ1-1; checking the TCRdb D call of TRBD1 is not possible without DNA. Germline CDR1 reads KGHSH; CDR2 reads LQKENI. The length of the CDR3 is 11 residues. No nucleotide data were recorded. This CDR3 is CASWAQTEAFF.

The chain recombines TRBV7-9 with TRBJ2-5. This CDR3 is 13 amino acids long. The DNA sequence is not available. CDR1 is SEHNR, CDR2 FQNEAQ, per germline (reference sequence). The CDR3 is CASSQALGETQYF.

The CDR3 region is CASSLGGGGEKLFF. The chain employs TRBV12-5 and TRBJ1-4. Germline CDR1 LGHNT, CDR2 FRNRAP. This CDR3 has 14 amino acids. There is no recorded DNA.

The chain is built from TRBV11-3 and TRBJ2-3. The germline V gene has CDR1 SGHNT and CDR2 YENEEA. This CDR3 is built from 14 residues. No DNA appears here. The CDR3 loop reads CASSAPPSTDTQYF.

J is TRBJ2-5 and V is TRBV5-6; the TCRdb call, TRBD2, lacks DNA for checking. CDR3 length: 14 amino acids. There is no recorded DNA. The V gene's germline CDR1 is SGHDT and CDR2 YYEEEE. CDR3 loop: CASSRFSGEETQYF.

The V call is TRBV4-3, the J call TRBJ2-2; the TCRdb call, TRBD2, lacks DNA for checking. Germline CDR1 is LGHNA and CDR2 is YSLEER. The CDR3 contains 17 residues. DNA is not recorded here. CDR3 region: CASSQEGGSSGTGELFF.

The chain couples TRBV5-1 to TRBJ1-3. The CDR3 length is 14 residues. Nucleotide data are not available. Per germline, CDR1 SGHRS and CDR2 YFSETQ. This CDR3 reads CASSLGVSGNTIYF.

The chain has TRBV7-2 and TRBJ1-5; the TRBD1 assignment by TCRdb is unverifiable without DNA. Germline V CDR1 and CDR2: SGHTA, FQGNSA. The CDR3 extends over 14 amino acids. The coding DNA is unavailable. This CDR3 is CASSSGQGYQPQHF.

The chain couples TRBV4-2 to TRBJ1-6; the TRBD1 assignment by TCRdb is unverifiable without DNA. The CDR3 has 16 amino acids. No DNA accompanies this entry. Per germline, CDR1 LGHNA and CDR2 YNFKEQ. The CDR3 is CASSQTGESNNSPLHF.

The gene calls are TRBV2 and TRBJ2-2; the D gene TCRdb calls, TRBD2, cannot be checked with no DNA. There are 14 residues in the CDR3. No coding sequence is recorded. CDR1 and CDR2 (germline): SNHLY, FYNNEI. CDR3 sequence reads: CASPGSSGAGELFF.

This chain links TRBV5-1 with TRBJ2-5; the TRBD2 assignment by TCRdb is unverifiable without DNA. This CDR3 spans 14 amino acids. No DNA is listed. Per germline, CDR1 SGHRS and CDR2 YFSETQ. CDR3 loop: CASSPGLAGETQYF.

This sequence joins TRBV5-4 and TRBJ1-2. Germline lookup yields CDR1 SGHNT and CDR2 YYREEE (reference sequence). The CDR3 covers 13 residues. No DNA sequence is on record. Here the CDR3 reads CASSLESGGGYTF. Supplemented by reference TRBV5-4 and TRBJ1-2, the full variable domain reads ETGVTQSPTHLIKTRGQQVTLRCSSQSGHNTVSWYQQALGQGPQFIFQYYREEENGRGNFPPRFSGLQFPNYSSELNVNALELDDSALYLCASSLESGGGYTFGSGTRLTVV.

The CDR3 loop reads CASSLAGQTNEKLFF. The chain employs TRBV5-6 and TRBJ1-4; TCRdb outputs TRBD1, but without DNA this stays unchecked. This CDR3 contains 15 residues. The DNA is not on file. Germline assignment: CDR1 SGHDT and CDR2 YYEEEE.

The CDR3 sequence: CASSLAHWNTEAFF. This sequence joins TRBV7-9 and TRBJ1-1. This CDR3 region has 14 residues. DNA is not on record. Germline V gives CDR1 SEHNR, CDR2 FQNEAQ (reference sequence).

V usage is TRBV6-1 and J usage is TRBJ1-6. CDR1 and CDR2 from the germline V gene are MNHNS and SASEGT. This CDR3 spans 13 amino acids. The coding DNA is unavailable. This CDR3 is CASRINYNSPLHF.

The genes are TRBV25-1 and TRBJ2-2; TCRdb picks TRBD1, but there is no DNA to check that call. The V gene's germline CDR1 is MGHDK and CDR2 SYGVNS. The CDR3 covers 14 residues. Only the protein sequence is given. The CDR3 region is CASSTGGDTGELFF.

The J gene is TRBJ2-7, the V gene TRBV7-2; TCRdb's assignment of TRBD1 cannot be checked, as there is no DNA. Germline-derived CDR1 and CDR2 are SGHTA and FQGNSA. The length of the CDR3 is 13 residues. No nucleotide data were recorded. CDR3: CASSPGQIYEQYF.

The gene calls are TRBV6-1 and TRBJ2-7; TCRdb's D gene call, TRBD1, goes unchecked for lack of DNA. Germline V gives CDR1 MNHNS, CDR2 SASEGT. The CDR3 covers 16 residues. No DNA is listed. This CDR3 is CASSESVGTGADEQYF.

CDR3 region: CASTKGQPHSYEQYF. The chain employs TRBV6-6 and TRBJ2-7; the TRBD1 assignment by TCRdb is unverifiable without DNA. This CDR3 is 15 amino acids long. The DNA is not on file. Germline CDR1 and CDR2: MNHNY and SVGAGI (reference sequence).

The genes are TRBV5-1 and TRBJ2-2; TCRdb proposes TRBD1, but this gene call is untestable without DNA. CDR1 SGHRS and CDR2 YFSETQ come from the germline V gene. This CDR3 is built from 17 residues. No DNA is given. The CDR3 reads CASSLAHRGKDTGELFF.